This entry lists 20 T cell receptor beta chains sequenced from one sample in a study of long-term antiretroviral therapy in people with HIV. Samples were assayed with immunoSEQ v3.0 at survey level. Generated by immunoSEQ multiplex PCR, the TCRdb table keeps only in-frame clones and is missing some. Seen here are 30,000 to 35,000 clones, 60% to 75% observed once, and the top ten hold approximately 3.4%. This sample comprised unsorted PBMCs, obtained 3 years after starting antiretroviral therapy. Receptors were obtained from a man in his forties or fifties with HIV.

This clone was found once. V gene TRBV7-9 combines with J gene TRBJ2-1, with TRBD2 identical over 8 bases. The length of the CDR3 is 11 residues. The germline gives CDR1 SEHNR, CDR2 FQNEAQ (reference sequence). V was pared by 8 bases and J by 8 bases, with 2 bases of the junction left unmatched. Here the CDR3 reads CASRGGDEQFF. CDR3 sequence (DNA): TGTGCCAGCCGGGGGGGTGATGAGCAGTTCTTC.

V is TRBV7-2 and J is TRBJ2-7; TRBD2 agrees at 7 bases. From germline, CDR1 is SGHTA and CDR2 FQGNSA. The CDR3 runs to 14 residues. V shed 5 bases and J 3 bases; nucleotides not matched to a gene: 7. DNA for the CDR3: TGTGCCAGCAGCAGGGAGGGACCACGCTACGAGCAGTACTTC. Its protein is CASSREGPRYEQYF.

J is TRBJ1-3 and V is TRBV19, with 8 bases aligning to TRBD1. Germline loops: CDR1 LNHDA, CDR2 SQIVND (reference sequence). With 7 bases clipped from V and 4 bases from J, the junction kept 12 bases outside the gene matches. The CDR3 length is 16 residues. This chain's CDR3 is CASTPGDRRVGNTIYF. CDR3 sequence (DNA): TGTGCCAGTACCCCCGGGGACAGGCGCGTCGGAAACACCATATATTTT.

The chain joins TRBV18 to TRBJ1-1, with 8 bases identical to TRBD1. Germline values: CDR1 KGHSH, CDR2 LQKENI. The CDR3 runs to 16 residues. The V segment lost 5 bases and the J segment 0 bases; nucleotides outside the gene matches: 8. CDR3 sequence reads: CASSAFDRGMNTEAFF. CDR3 bases: TGTGCCAGCTCAGCCTTCGACAGGGGAATGAACACTGAAGCTTTCTTT.

The rearrangement joins TRBV5-1 to TRBJ1-2; D is ambiguous. Germline values: CDR1 SGHRS, CDR2 YFSETQ. Trimming pared 2 bases from V and 0 bases from J, leaving 8 bases between. The CDR3 has 14 residues. Here the CDR3 reads CASSLSSANYGYTF. DNA for the CDR3: TGCGCCAGCAGCTTATCATCGGCTAACTATGGCTACACCTTC.

This chain joins TRBV14 and TRBJ2-7, with D perhaps being TRBD1 or TRBD2 (5 bases each). The CDR3 contains 14 residues. Germline CDR1 and CDR2: SGHDN and FVKESK. V dropped 2 bases and J dropped 6 bases, with 14 bases sitting between them. CDR3 in amino acids: CASSQNRDGGEQYF. In nucleotides, the CDR3 is TGTGCCAGCAGCCAAAACCGGGACGGAGGCGAGCAGTACTTC.

The chain has TRBV28 and TRBJ1-3; D is unclear. The CDR3 totals 15 residues. The germline V gene encodes CDR1 MDHEN and CDR2 SYDVKM. Trimming left V 3 bases short and J 2 bases short, with 11 bases between. CDR3 sequence (DNA): TGTGCCAGCAGTTTTTCTTGGCCACCTGGAAACACCATATATTTT. Its protein is CASSFSWPPGNTIYF. Looking up the rest from reference TRBV28 and TRBJ1-3 gives the full variable domain: DVKVTQSSRYLVKRTGEKVFLECVQDMDHENMFWYRQDPGLGLRLIYFSYDVKMKEKGDIPEGYSVSREKKERFSLILESASTNQTSMYLCASSFSWPPGNTIYFGEGSWLTVV.

J is TRBJ1-2 and V is TRBV4-1; D possibly corresponds to TRBD1 (5 bases). This CDR3 is built from 15 residues. Germline V gene sequence: CDR1 MGHRA, CDR2 YSYEKL. Trimming took off 0 bases at V and 4 bases at J, with 12 bases between the two ends. In nucleotides, the CDR3 is TGCGCCAGCAGCCAAGATGCCGGGGCCACCTATGGCTACACCTTC. The encoded protein is CASSQDAGATYGYTF.

This sequence joins TRBV10-3 and TRBJ2-5; D is unresolved. From germline, CDR1 is ENHRY and CDR2 SYGVKD. The germline V and J ends were trimmed by 4 bases and 7 bases, with 10 bases remaining between them. The CDR3 sequence is 12 residues long. The CDR3 here is CAISVQFGTQYF. CDR3 in DNA: TGTGCCATCAGTGTCCAATTCGGGACCCAGTACTTC.

The table lists this clone with a count of one. The rearrangement links TRBV15 to TRBJ2-7; 7 bases are shared with TRBD1. V was clipped by 6 bases and J by 4 bases; unmatched bases: 9. Germline values: CDR1 LNHNV, CDR2 YYDKDF (reference sequence). The CDR3 runs 14 residues. The CDR3: CATRDDRAPYEQYF. CDR3 coding DNA: TGTGCCACCAGGGATGACAGGGCTCCTTACGAGCAGTACTTC.

This clone was counted between two and nine times. The chain has TRBV5-4 and TRBJ1-2; the D is unclear. This CDR3 has 13 amino acids. Germline V gene sequence: CDR1 SGHNT, CDR2 YYREEE (reference sequence). With 2 bases removed from V and 6 bases from J, the gap between germline ends came to 11 bases. Here the CDR3 reads CASSFEREDGYTF. CDR3 DNA sequence: TGTGCCAGCAGCTTTGAACGGGAGGATGGCTACACCTTC.

This clone has just one count. The chain carries TRBV28 and TRBJ1-2; unclear D gene. The CDR3 has 15 residues. Trimming pared 4 bases from V and 1 base from J, leaving 13 bases between. The germline CDR1 and CDR2 sequences are MDHEN and SYDVKM. CDR3 in amino acids: CASSSPGTVNYGYTF. CDR3 bases: TGTGCCAGCAGTTCGCCGGGCACTGTTAACTATGGCTACACCTTC.

The V gene is TRBV9, the J gene TRBJ2-7; 8 bases are shared with TRBD2. The CDR3 has 15 residues. Unmatched junction bases numbered 4, after V lost 0 bases and J lost 2 bases. CDR1 SGDLS and CDR2 YYNGEE come from the germline V gene. The CDR3 loop is CASSVGELAAYEQYF. CDR3 DNA: TGTGCCAGCAGCGTAGGGGAACTAGCGGCCTACGAGCAGTACTTC.

This clone was seen only a few times. The chain is built from TRBV5-4 and TRBJ1-1; D may be TRBD1 (5 bases). The CDR3 is 16 residues long. V was trimmed by 4 bases and J by 0 bases, leaving 16 bases between them. CDR1 and CDR2 from the germline V gene are SGHNT and YYREEE (reference sequence). The CDR3 DNA reads as TGTGCCAGCAGCCTGGGGCCTTCTACCATGAACACTGAAGCTTTCTTT. It codes for CASSLGPSTMNTEAFF.

The chain has TRBV13 and TRBJ1-2; the D is unclear. The CDR3 extends over 14 amino acids. The germline CDR1 and CDR2 sequences are PRHDT and FYEKMQ (reference sequence). V lost 0 bases and J 2 bases, leaving 7 bases between the germline ends. The CDR3 region is CASSLGGHNYGYTF. CDR3 coding DNA: TGTGCCAGCAGCTTAGGAGGGCACAACTATGGCTACACCTTC.

This clone was counted only a few times. The chain has TRBV29-1 and TRBJ2-3; TRBD1 might be the D (5 bases). V was cut by 6 bases and J by 0 bases, with 10 bases left in between. The CDR3 length is 13 residues. In germline, CDR1 is SQVTM, CDR2 ANQGSEA. CDR3 sequence: CSVRESSTDTQYF. DNA for the CDR3: TGCAGCGTCAGGGAATCTAGCACAGATACGCAGTATTTT.

V gene TRBV10-1 combines with J gene TRBJ1-4; no clear D gene. CDR1 and CDR2 (germline): WNHNN, SYGVQD (reference sequence). With 0 bases removed from V and 0 bases from J, the gap between germline ends came to 5 bases. The CDR3 totals 15 residues. Here the CDR3 reads CASSESSATNEKLFF. CDR3 sequence (DNA): TGCGCCAGCAGTGAGTCTTCCGCAACTAATGAAAAACTGTTTTTT.

The chain joins TRBV7-2 to TRBJ1-5; 8 nucleotides match TRBD1. The germline CDR1 and CDR2 sequences are SGHTA and FQGNSA. CDR3 length: 17 amino acids. Trimming took 2 bases from V and 2 from J; bases not matched to a gene: 8. The CDR3 bases are TGTGCCAGCAGCTTAATATTCGGACAGGGCGGCAATCAGCCCCAGCATTTT. Protein product: CASSLIFGQGGNQPQHF.

The chain couples TRBV12-5 to TRBJ2-7; possibly TRBD2 for D (7 bases). V lost 6 bases and J lost 1, with 10 bases in between. Germline CDR1 reads LGHNT; CDR2 reads FRNRAP. The CDR3 has 13 amino acids. CDR3 residues: CASGGGLSYEQYF. DNA of the CDR3: TGTGCTAGTGGGGGGGGGCTTTCCTACGAGCAGTACTTC.

The chain employs TRBV5-6 and TRBJ1-2; no definite D call. With 5 bases removed from V and 0 bases from J, the gap between germline ends came to 17 bases. This CDR3 comprises 16 residues. Germline V gene sequence: CDR1 SGHDT, CDR2 YYEEEE. The CDR3 is CASSLTRSRANYGYTF. Here the CDR3 DNA reads TGTGCCAGCAGTCTTACCCGGAGCCGAGCTAACTATGGCTACACCTTC.